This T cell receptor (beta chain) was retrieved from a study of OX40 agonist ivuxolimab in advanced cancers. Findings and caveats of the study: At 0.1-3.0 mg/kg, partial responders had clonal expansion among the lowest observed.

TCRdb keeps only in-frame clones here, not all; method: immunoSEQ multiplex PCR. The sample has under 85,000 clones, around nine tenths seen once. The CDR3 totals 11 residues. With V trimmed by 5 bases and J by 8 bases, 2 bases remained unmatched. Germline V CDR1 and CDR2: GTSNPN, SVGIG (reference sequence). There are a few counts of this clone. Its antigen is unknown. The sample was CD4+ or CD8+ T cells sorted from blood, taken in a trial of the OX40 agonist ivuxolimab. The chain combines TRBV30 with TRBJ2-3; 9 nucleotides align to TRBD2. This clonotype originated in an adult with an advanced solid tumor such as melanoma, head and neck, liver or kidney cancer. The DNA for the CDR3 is TGTGCCTGGGCGGGGGGGAGTACGCAGTATTTT. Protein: CAWAGGSTQYF.